This T cell receptor (beta chain) was profiled in a study of blood T cell repertoires in COVID-19. Study at large: T cells, B-cell-depleted T cells, or PBMCs supplied cDNA or gDNA.

Here immunoSEQ multiplex PCR was the method, and the copy in TCRdb shows in-frame clones only, minus some. The table records around 260,000 clones, around four fifths of them present only once. This clone was recorded only once. This CDR3 comprises 14 residues. V gave up 2 bases and J gave up 15 bases; unmatched junction bases: 12. Germline V lookup: CDR1 LGHDT, CDR2 YNNKEL (reference sequence). Participants' reported clinical history set cohort assignment. This chain links TRBV3-1 (or the pseudogene TRBV3-2) with TRBJ2-1, with TRBD2 identical over 8 bases. Sequencing was performed on PBMCs or T cells enriched from blood (not recorded which). The receptor was isolated from a young man with acute COVID-19. The CDR3 bases are TGTGCCAGCAGCCAACCAAACGGGGGGGGCCGCTGGTTCTTC. This translates into CASSQPNGGGRWFF.